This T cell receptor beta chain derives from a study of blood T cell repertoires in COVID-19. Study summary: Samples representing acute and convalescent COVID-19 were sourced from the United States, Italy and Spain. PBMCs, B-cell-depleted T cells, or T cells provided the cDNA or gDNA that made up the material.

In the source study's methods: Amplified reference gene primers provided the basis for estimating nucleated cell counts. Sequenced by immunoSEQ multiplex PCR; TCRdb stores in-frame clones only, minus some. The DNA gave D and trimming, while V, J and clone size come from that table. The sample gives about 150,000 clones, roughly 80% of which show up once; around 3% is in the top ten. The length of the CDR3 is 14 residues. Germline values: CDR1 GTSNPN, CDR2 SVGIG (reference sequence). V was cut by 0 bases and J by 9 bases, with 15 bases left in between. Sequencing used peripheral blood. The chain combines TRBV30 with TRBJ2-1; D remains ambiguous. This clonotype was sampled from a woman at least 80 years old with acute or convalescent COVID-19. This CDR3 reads CAWSVASRVSEQFF. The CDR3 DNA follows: TGTGCCTGGAGTGTGGCCTCCCGTGTAAGTGAGCAGTTCTTC.